These 25 T cell receptor beta chains originate from one sample sequenced in a study of blood T cell repertoires in COVID-19. Profiling relied on immunoSEQ multiplex PCR, and the TCRdb table lists in-frame clones only, not all of them. The data hold 110,000 to 150,000 clones, with around four fifths observed a single time. Sequencing was performed on PBMCs or T cells enriched from blood (not recorded which). Source of these receptors: a middle-aged woman who had recovered from COVID-19.

J is TRBJ1-5 and V is TRBV7-8; 7 nucleotides align to TRBD1. This CDR3 comprises 17 residues. Germline lookup yields CDR1 SGHVS and CDR2 FQNEAQ. The ends lost 5 bases at V and 5 bases at J; junction bases unmatched: 15. DNA of the CDR3: TGTGCCAGCAGCGGGGGTCAGGACAGGAGGCAGGATCAGCCCCAGCATTTT. It specifies CASSGGQDRRQDQPQHF.

V and J are TRBV12-3 or TRBV12-4 and TRBJ2-1, with D perhaps matching TRBD2 (5 bases). The CDR3 is 12 residues long. The V end lost 6 bases, the J end lost 5 bases, and 8 bases lay between the germline ends. CDR3 nucleotides: TGTGCCAGCAGGGCGAGGGACAATGAGCAGTTCTTC. Translation: CASRARDNEQFF.

In this sample, this clone turned up many times. The V gene is TRBV11-2, the J gene TRBJ2-1; 8 positions match TRBD2. This CDR3 comprises 15 residues. The V segment lost 3 bases and the J segment 5 bases; nucleotides outside the gene matches: 6. In germline, CDR1 is SGHAT, CDR2 FQNNGV. CDR3 amino acids: CASSLGGGPHNEQFF. CDR3 DNA sequence: TGTGCCAGCAGCTTGGGCGGGGGGCCCCACAATGAGCAGTTCTTC.

The chain joins TRBV5-6 to TRBJ2-7; 8 bases agree with TRBD2. CDR1 is SGHDT and CDR2 is YYEEEE in the germline V gene. The V and J ends lost 0 bases and 3 bases, in that order; junction bases with no gene match: 5. This CDR3 contains 15 residues. Here the CDR3 reads CASSLASGGYYEQYF. CDR3 sequence (DNA): TGTGCCAGCAGCTTGGCATCGGGGGGGTACTACGAGCAGTACTTC.

J is TRBJ2-7 and V is TRBV12-3 or TRBV12-4, with D hard to call. This CDR3 contains 13 residues. Trimming shortened V by 7 bases and J by 1 base, and 11 bases separated the two germline ends. The CDR3 region is CASTTMVSYEQYF. In DNA form, the CDR3 reads TGTGCCAGCACTACGATGGTGTCCTACGAGCAGTACTTC.

The DNA for the CDR3 is TGTGCCAGCAGCCTCGACAGCTCTGGGGCCAACGTCCTGACTTTC. It translates to CASSLDSSGANVLTF. The chain combines TRBV3-1 (or the pseudogene TRBV3-2) with TRBJ2-6; a possible D gene is TRBD1 (5 bases). Trimming pared 4 bases from V and 0 bases from J, leaving 7 bases between. Germline CDR1 LGHDT, CDR2 YNNKEL (reference sequence). The CDR3 is 15 residues long.

This clone was seen once. The chain employs TRBV15 and TRBJ2-2; TRBD2 matches 8 bases. The CDR3 covers 15 residues. Germline V lookup: CDR1 LNHNV, CDR2 YYDKDF (reference sequence). J gave up 3 bases and V 8 bases, and 8 bases lay outside the gene matches. CDR3 in amino acids: CATYSGREDTGELFF. The CDR3 DNA reads TGTGCCACCTACAGCGGGAGAGAAGACACCGGGGAGCTGTTTTTT.

V gene TRBV4-1 combines with J gene TRBJ1-6; D is ambiguous. The CDR3 is 13 amino acids. Germline V gene data show CDR1 as MGHRA and CDR2 as YSYEKL. V was pared by 1 base and J by 9 bases, with 7 bases between. The CDR3 reads CASSQGLGSPLHF. The CDR3 DNA follows: TGCGCCAGCAGCCAAGGGCTAGGTTCACCCCTCCACTTT.

The V and J genes are TRBV29-1 and TRBJ1-1; 8 nucleotides agree with TRBD1. The CDR3 sequence is 12 residues long. With 4 bases clipped from V and 10 bases from J, the junction kept 8 bases outside the gene matches. In germline, CDR1 is SQVTM, CDR2 ANQGSEA. CDR3 nucleotide sequence: TGCAGCGTTGCCCAGGGGGCGCGGGGAGCTTTCTTT. Encoded protein: CSVAQGARGAFF.

The chain couples TRBV2 to TRBJ1-5; D gene unclear. Trimming removed 1 base at V and 1 base at J, with 8 bases between. This CDR3 region has 15 residues. Germline CDR1 and CDR2: SNHLY and FYNNEI. The CDR3 DNA reads as TGTGCCAGCAGTGAAGAGCGCGGAAGCAATCAGCCCCAGCATTTT. Residues: CASSEERGSNQPQHF.

The rearrangement joins TRBV4-1 to TRBJ2-3, with 10 bases that match TRBD2. After removal of 4 bases from V and 4 bases from J, the junction contained 8 bases not matched to a gene. The germline V gene encodes CDR1 MGHRA and CDR2 YSYEKL. The CDR3 is 16 amino acids. CDR3 amino acids: CASSPTEREGADTQYF. The CDR3 region has the DNA TGCGCCAGCAGCCCCACGGAGCGGGAGGGCGCAGATACGCAGTATTTT.

With regard to this clone: This CDR3 is also generated by other DNA sequences in the sample. The gene calls are TRBV19 and TRBJ1-5, with 9 bases identical to TRBD1. V lost 5 bases and J lost 6; bases outside the gene matches: 2. The CDR3 loop spans 13 amino acids. Germline V gives CDR1 LNHDA, CDR2 SQIVND (reference sequence). CDR3 region: CASSGTGSQPQHF. Written as DNA, the CDR3 is TGTGCCAGTAGTGGGACAGGGAGTCAGCCCCAGCATTTT. Full variable domain (outside the CDR3, taken from reference TRBV19 and TRBJ1-5): DGGITQSPKYLFRKEGQNVTLSCEQNLNHDAMYWYRQDPGQGLRLIYYSQIVNDFQKGDIAEGYSVSREKKESFPLTVTSAQKNPTAFYLCASSGTGSQPQHFGDGTRLSIL.

This clone was found once. This chain joins TRBV5-6 and TRBJ2-7, with D maybe TRBD1 (6 bases). CDR1 and CDR2 (germline): SGHDT, YYEEEE. V gave up 0 bases and J gave up 2 bases, with 18 bases separating them. The CDR3 is 17 residues long. The CDR3 nucleotides read TGTGCCAGCAGCTTGGGAGTCCGCGACAGGCTAACCTACGAGCAGTACTTC. This sequence encodes CASSLGVRDRLTYEQYF.

V and J are TRBV13 and TRBJ1-2, with 11 bases identical to TRBD1. The CDR3 consists of 17 residues. Germline loops: CDR1 PRHDT, CDR2 FYEKMQ (reference sequence). After removal of 7 bases from V and 7 bases from J, the junction contained 17 bases not matched to a gene. CDR3 residues: CASTHWTGGAFISGYTF. Written as DNA, the CDR3 is TGTGCCAGCACCCATTGGACAGGGGGCGCTTTTATCTCTGGCTACACCTTC.

This chain connects TRBV5-1 to TRBJ2-1, with D uncertain. V lost 2 bases to trimming and J lost 6 bases, with 9 bases between them. The CDR3 spans 13 residues. Germline V CDR1 and CDR2: SGHRS, YFSETQ. CDR3 nucleotide sequence: TGCGCCAGCAGCTTTGCCAGGTCCAATGAGCAGTTCTTC. This translates into CASSFARSNEQFF.

The chain couples TRBV9 to TRBJ1-6; D not certain. The V and J ends lost 3 bases and 7 bases respectively, with 11 bases between them. The CDR3 is made up of 14 amino acids. The germline gives CDR1 SGDLS, CDR2 YYNGEE. CDR3 loop: CASSAQVQNSPLHF. The DNA for the CDR3 is TGTGCCAGCAGCGCCCAGGTTCAGAATTCACCCCTCCACTTT. The variable domain in full, completed from reference TRBV9 and TRBJ1-6, reads DSGVTQTPKHLITATGQRVTLRCSPRSGDLSVYWYQQSLDQGLQFLIQYYNGEERAKGNILERFSAQQFPDLHSELNLSSLELGDSALYFCASSAQVQNSPLHFGNGTRLTVT.

The V and J genes are TRBV24-1 and TRBJ2-3; perhaps TRBD2 as D (6 bases). The CDR3 contains 12 residues. Germline CDR1 KGHDR, CDR2 SFDVKD. Trimming removed 7 bases at V and 2 bases at J, with 6 bases between. CDR3 loop: CATRGLTDTQYF. The DNA of the CDR3 is TGTGCCACCAGGGGACTCACAGATACGCAGTATTTT.

This clone was detected once. The chain uses TRBV13 and TRBJ2-1; unclear D gene. V lost 5 bases and J lost 6, with 8 bases in between. CDR1 PRHDT and CDR2 FYEKMQ come from the germline V gene (reference sequence). The CDR3 has 12 residues. The CDR3 nucleotides are TGTGCCAGCAGCGATAACACCAATGAGCAGTTCTTC. The encoded protein is CASSDNTNEQFF.

The chain combines TRBV9 with TRBJ2-2; D is unclear. The length of the CDR3 is 13 residues. The V end lost 4 bases, the J end lost 4 bases, and 8 bases lay between the germline ends. CDR1 is SGDLS and CDR2 is YYNGEE in the germline V gene. In DNA form, the CDR3 reads TGTGCCAGCAGCCCCAAGAGCACCGGGGAGCTGTTTTTT. Its translation is CASSPKSTGELFF.

The chain joins TRBV10-3 to TRBJ1-1; D might be TRBD1 (6 bases). The CDR3 runs 15 residues. Trimming pared 0 bases from V and 1 base from J, leaving 9 bases between. CDR1 and CDR2 from the germline V gene are ENHRY and SYGVKD. The CDR3 bases are TGTGCCATCAGTGAGTCAACAGGGCGGAACACTGAAGCTTTCTTT. It codes for CAISESTGRNTEAFF.

This chain joins TRBV3-1 (or the pseudogene TRBV3-2) and TRBJ1-2; 9 nucleotides agree with TRBD1. The CDR3 totals 15 residues. The V gene end was trimmed by 2 bases and the J gene end by 12 bases; junction bases not matched to a gene: 13. Germline V gives CDR1 LGHDT, CDR2 YNNKEL (reference sequence). The chain's CDR3 is CASSQQSGTGKGDTF. The CDR3 DNA reads TGTGCCAGCAGCCAACAATCCGGGACAGGGAAGGGGGACACCTTC.

The genes are TRBV3-1 (or the pseudogene TRBV3-2) and TRBJ2-5; 13 nucleotides line up with TRBD2. The ends lost 7 bases at V and 0 bases at J; junction bases unmatched: 11. The CDR3 consists of 18 residues. CDR1 is LGHDT, CDR2 YNNKEL, per germline (reference sequence). CDR3 in DNA: TGTGCCAGCATCAAGACTAGCGGGGGGCTTCCGTACCAAGAGACCCAGTACTTC. Translation: CASIKTSGGLPYQETQYF.

The chain is built from TRBV4-1 and TRBJ2-7, with 10 bases aligning to TRBD2. V shed 1 base and J 3 bases; nucleotides not matched to a gene: 6. Germline assignment: CDR1 MGHRA and CDR2 YSYEKL. The CDR3 has 16 residues. CDR3 region: CASSQGSGTSVYEQYF. The CDR3 nucleotides are TGCGCCAGCAGCCAAGGGTCCGGGACTAGCGTCTACGAGCAGTACTTC.

The rearrangement joins TRBV4-1 to TRBJ2-3, with D perhaps TRBD1 (6 bases). Germline V CDR1 and CDR2: MGHRA, YSYEKL. This CDR3 is 14 amino acids long. V was cut by 1 base and J by 4 bases, with 9 bases left in between. CDR3 bases: TGCGCCAGCAGCCAAGTAGCAGGGGCAGATACGCAGTATTTT. Its protein product is CASSQVAGADTQYF.

This clone has a single count. The rearrangement links TRBV2 to TRBJ2-7, with 9 bases lining up with TRBD2. Germline CDR1 is SNHLY and CDR2 is FYNNEI. Trimming removed 6 bases from V and 4 bases from J; junction bases left unmatched: 7. The CDR3 totals 14 residues. Here the CDR3 reads CASSNTGLAYEQYF. In DNA, the CDR3 is TGTGCCAGCAGCAATACGGGACTAGCTTACGAGCAGTACTTC.